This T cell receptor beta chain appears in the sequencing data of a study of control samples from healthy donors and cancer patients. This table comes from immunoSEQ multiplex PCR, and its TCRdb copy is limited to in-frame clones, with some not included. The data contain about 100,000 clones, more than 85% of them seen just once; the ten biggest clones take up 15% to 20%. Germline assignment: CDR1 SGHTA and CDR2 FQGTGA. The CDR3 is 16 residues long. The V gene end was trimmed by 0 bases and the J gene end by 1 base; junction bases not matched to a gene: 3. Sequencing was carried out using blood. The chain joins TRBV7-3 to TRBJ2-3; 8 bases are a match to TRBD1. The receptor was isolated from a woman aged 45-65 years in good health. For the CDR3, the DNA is TGTGCCAGCAGCTTAACTTTGGACAGGGGCACAGATACGCAGTATTTT. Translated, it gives CASSLTLDRGTDTQYF.